The rows below give T cell receptor beta chains drawn from one sample of a study of T cells after yellow fever vaccination. TCRdb reprocessed the 5' RACE reads with MiXCR, giving one entry per CDR3 protein. The table has around 350,000 distinct CDR3 sequences, under 7.5% seen once; the top ten hold about 15%. The specimen comprised PBMCs, sampled 5 days after the yellow fever booster vaccination. These receptors originate from a man under 40 who received the YFV17D yellow fever vaccine. Each CDR3 is given with its conserved first and last residue. A row's size may be missing; if present it is once, few, many or a size class.

j_call	clone_size	v_call	cdr3_aa
TRBJ2-1	few	TRBV12-3/TRBV12-4	CASSLSGRSYNEQFF
TRBJ1-6	many	TRBV7-6	CASSSGQGANSPLHF
TRBJ2-1	many	TRBV7-2	CASSVAGGNNEQFF
TRBJ2-1	few	TRBV20-1	CSAFRYEQFF
TRBJ2-7	many	TRBV7-2	CASSSKGGGPYEQYF
TRBJ2-1	many	TRBV6-2/TRBV6-3	CASSSSGSWHNEQFF
TRBJ2-6	few	TRBV5-1	CASSLAGGAGANVLTF
TRBJ1-1	few	TRBV5-8	CASTRTGDTEAFF
TRBJ1-5	few	TRBV30	CAWCHRGDQPQHF
TRBJ2-3	few	TRBV6-5	CASSYQRGSTDTQYF
TRBJ2-1	few	TRBV7-2	CASSFSAALYNEQFF
TRBJ2-2	few	TRBV28	CASSLIVGGVDTGELFF
TRBJ2-1	many	TRBV7-2	CASSLVVARASGEQFF
TRBJ2-5	NA	TRBV7-2	CASSWQGRGETQYF
TRBJ2-5	few	TRBV28	CASTLGREETQYF
TRBJ1-2	many	TRBV7-2	CASSPAGANYGYTF
TRBJ2-5	NA	TRBV9	CASSYHSGRETQYF
TRBJ2-1	many	TRBV20-1	CSGRVTSGPYNEQFF
TRBJ1-1	few	TRBV5-6	CASSLGRRLNTEAFF
TRBJ2-5	NA	TRBV12-3/TRBV12-4	CASSYTVKGPRYF
TRBJ2-1	many	TRBV5-1	CASSGGAGVSYNEQFF
TRBJ2-3	NA	TRBV27	CASSPPRTSGRRSTDTQYF
TRBJ1-5	few	TRBV20-1	CSGANSNQPQHF
TRBJ2-2	few	TRBV20-1	CSARDGRITGELFF
TRBJ2-7	many	TRBV12-3/TRBV12-4	CASSLSIGEQYF
TRBJ2-4	few	TRBV5-6	CASSLVSAGAKNIQYF
TRBJ2-5	many	TRBV10-3	CAISERLAGGPQETQYF
TRBJ2-1	NA	TRBV5-6	CGSRVPASGYNEQFF
TRBJ2-1	NA	TRBV5-1	CASSLGTSANEQFF
TRBJ2-7	many	TRBV20-1	CSAAGIPLAGVSYEQYF
TRBJ1-1	few	TRBV7-9	CASSWTGLNTEAFF
TRBJ1-2	NA	TRBV15	CATSKDNYGYTF
TRBJ2-1	NA	TRBV18	CASSPSPAGGRNEQFF
TRBJ2-5	NA	TRBV7-2	CASSLAGTGEETQYF
TRBJ2-7	few	TRBV7-2	CASSLAASGIGEQYF
TRBJ1-3	many	TRBV9	CASSPGAGGNTIYF
TRBJ2-2	NA	TRBV5-1	CASSLEPLAGGYTGELFF
TRBJ1-5	few	TRBV12-3/TRBV12-4	CASSTTGQSNQPQHF
TRBJ2-6	NA	TRBV20-1	CSASMGTTGANVLTF
TRBJ1-5	few	TRBV7-2	CASSGQGAGQPQHF
TRBJ2-7	NA	TRBV18	CASSPPQGDEQYF
TRBJ2-5	NA	TRBV7-8	CASSLGRTSGGPGTQYF
TRBJ2-7	NA	TRBV3-1	CASSHGRRMGNEQYF
TRBJ2-5	few	TRBV7-9	CASSGRDRGYQETQYF
TRBJ2-7	NA	TRBV5-6	CASMPGTHAYEQYF